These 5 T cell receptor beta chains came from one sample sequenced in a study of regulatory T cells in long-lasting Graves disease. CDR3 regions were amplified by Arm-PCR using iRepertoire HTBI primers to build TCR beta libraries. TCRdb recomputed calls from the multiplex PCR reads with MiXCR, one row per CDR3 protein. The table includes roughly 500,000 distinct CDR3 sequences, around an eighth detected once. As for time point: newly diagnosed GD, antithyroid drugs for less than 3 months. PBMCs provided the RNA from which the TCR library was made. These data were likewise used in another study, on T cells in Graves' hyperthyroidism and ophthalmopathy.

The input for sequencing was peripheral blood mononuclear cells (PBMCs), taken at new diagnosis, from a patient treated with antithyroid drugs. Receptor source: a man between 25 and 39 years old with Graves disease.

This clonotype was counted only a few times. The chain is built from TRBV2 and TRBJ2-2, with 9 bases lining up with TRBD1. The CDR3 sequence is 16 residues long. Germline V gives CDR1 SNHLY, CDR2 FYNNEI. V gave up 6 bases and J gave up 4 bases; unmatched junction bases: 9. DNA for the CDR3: TGTGCCAGCAGCGCCAATCCGGGACAGGGCACCGGGGAGCTGTTTTTT. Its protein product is CASSANPGQGTGELFF.

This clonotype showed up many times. DNA of the CDR3: TGTGCCAGCAGTCTAGCGGGGGGCAAAAACATTCAGTACTTC. Amino acid sequence: CASSLAGGKNIQYF. The rearrangement joins TRBV28 to TRBJ2-4; 11 positions match TRBD2. V gave up 5 bases and J gave up 3 bases; unmatched junction bases: 0. CDR3 length: 14 amino acids. The germline gives CDR1 MDHEN, CDR2 SYDVKM.

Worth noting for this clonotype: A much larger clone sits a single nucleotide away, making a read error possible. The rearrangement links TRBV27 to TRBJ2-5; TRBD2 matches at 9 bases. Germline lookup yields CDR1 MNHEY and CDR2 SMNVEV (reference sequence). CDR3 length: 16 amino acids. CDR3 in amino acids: CASSVPSGTLRNEQLF. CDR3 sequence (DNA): TGTGCCAGCAGTGTTCCTAGCGGGACTTTGAGAAATGAGCAGCTCTTC.

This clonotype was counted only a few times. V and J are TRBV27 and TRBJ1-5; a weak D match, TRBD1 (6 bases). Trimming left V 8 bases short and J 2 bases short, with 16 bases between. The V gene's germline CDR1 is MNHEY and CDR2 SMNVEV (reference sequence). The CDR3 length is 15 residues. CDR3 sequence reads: CASGGGTRGNQPQHF. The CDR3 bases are TGTGCCAGCGGGGGGGGGACACGAGGCAATCAGCCCCAGCATTTT.

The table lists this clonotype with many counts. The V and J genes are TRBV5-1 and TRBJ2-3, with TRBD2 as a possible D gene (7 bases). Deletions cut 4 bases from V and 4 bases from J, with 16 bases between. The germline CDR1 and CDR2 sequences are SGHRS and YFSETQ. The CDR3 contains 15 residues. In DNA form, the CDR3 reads TGCGCCAGCAGCGGGAGGGACACCTTCCCAGATACGCAGTATTTT. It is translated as CASSGRDTFPDTQYF.